Following are 10 T cell receptor beta chains from one sample sequenced in a study of blood T cell repertoires in COVID-19. TCRdb's table, derived via immunoSEQ multiplex PCR, lists solely in-frame clones and lacks some. The sample gives around 150,000 clones, around 87% of which show up once; more than 4% is in the top ten. The material sequenced was peripheral blood. Every receptor here comes from a woman aged 40-49 years with acute or convalescent COVID-19.

The chain carries TRBV5-4 and TRBJ2-7, with 11 bases identical to TRBD2. This CDR3 region has 14 residues. Trimming at V came to 2 bases and at J to 4 bases, leaving 2 bases not matched to a gene. Germline CDR1 and CDR2: SGHNT and YYREEE (reference sequence). CDR3 amino acids: CASSFSGRAYEQYF. CDR3 in DNA: TGTGCCAGCAGCTTTAGCGGGAGGGCGTACGAGCAGTACTTC.

This clone appeared once. The V gene is TRBV21-1, the J gene TRBJ2-2; the table gives TRBD1 as D, unverified against the DNA. TRBV21-1 counts as a pseudogene. The CDR3 covers 15 residues. For the CDR3, the DNA is TGTGCCAGCAGCCACAGGGGCCCGAACACCGGGGAGCTGTTTTTT. Residues: CASSHRGPNTGELFF.

The chain uses TRBV19 and TRBJ2-7; tentative D call: TRBD2 (6 bases). The CDR3 totals 14 residues. Trimming removed 3 bases at V and 2 bases at J, with 11 bases between. From germline, CDR1 is LNHDA and CDR2 SQIVND (reference sequence). CDR3 sequence (DNA): TGTGCCAGTAGTATGGCCGGGGGACCCTACGAGCAGTACTTC. Its protein is CASSMAGGPYEQYF. Combining the CDR3 with reference TRBV19 and TRBJ2-7 gives the whole variable domain DGGITQSPKYLFRKEGQNVTLSCEQNLNHDAMYWYRQDPGQGLRLIYYSQIVNDFQKGDIAEGYSVSREKKESFPLTVTSAQKNPTAFYLCASSMAGGPYEQYFGPGTRLTVT.

This sequence joins TRBV11-3 and TRBJ2-2, with D possibly being TRBD2 (5 bases). Trimming shortened V by 5 bases and J by 7 bases, and 14 bases separated the two germline ends. This CDR3 has 14 residues. Germline-derived CDR1 and CDR2 are SGHNT and YENEEA. The CDR3 protein is CASSPFLGSGELFF. The CDR3 coding sequence is TGTGCCAGCAGCCCGTTCTTGGGGAGCGGGGAGCTGTTTTTT.

This chain connects TRBV7-9 to TRBJ2-5; 10 nucleotides line up with TRBD1. V shed 5 bases, J shed 3 bases, and the junction held 6 bases outside the gene matches. CDR3 size: 15 residues. Germline V gives CDR1 SEHNR, CDR2 FQNEAQ (reference sequence). The CDR3 DNA reads as TGTGCCAGCAGCACTCGGACAGGGGGTAAAGAGACCCAGTACTTC. Its protein product is CASSTRTGGKETQYF.

The V and J genes are TRBV12-3 or TRBV12-4 and TRBJ1-2; D might be TRBD1 (6 bases). With 6 bases removed from V and 4 bases from J, the gap between germline ends came to 12 bases. The CDR3 spans 13 residues. This CDR3 reads CASSRQAPYGYTF. CDR3 sequence (DNA): TGTGCCAGCAGCCGACAGGCTCCCTATGGCTACACCTTC.

Regarding this clone: The same CDR3 arises from other DNA sequences in this sample as well. The rearrangement uses TRBV3-1 (or the pseudogene TRBV3-2) and TRBJ1-1; possible D gene TRBD1, 5 bases. Deletions cut 3 bases from V and 0 bases from J, with 5 bases between. The CDR3 runs to 13 residues. The germline CDR1 and CDR2 sequences are LGHDT and YNNKEL (reference sequence). The CDR3, as DNA: TGTGCCAGCAGCCAGACAGTGAACACTGAAGCTTTCTTT. This encodes CASSQTVNTEAFF.

The chain is built from TRBV29-1 and TRBJ1-2, with no clear D. Trimming stripped 1 base from V and 0 bases from J, with 6 bases between. The CDR3 is 13 amino acids. The germline CDR1 and CDR2 sequences are SQVTM and ANQGSEA. This CDR3 reads CSVEGHSNYGYTF. CDR3 coding DNA: TGCAGCGTTGAAGGACACTCTAACTATGGCTACACCTTC.

V usage is TRBV11-3 and J usage is TRBJ2-1, with 10 bases aligning to TRBD1. Germline assignment: CDR1 SGHNT and CDR2 YENEEA. The CDR3 runs 15 residues. V trimming: 5 bases; J trimming: 8 bases; junction bases outside the gene matches: 9. CDR3 nucleotides: TGTGCCAGCAGCCAGGGGGACAGGGGTAGTGATGAGCAGTTCTTC. Protein product: CASSQGDRGSDEQFF.

The chain recombines TRBV29-1 with TRBJ2-5; D is possibly TRBD2 (6 bases). Germline loops: CDR1 SQVTM, CDR2 ANQGSEA. This CDR3 is built from 13 residues. Between the trimmed V and J ends, which lost 1 base and 5 bases, there was a span of 11 bases. This CDR3 reads CSVEVGGLETQYF. The CDR3 DNA sequence: TGCAGCGTTGAAGTAGGAGGGCTGGAGACCCAGTACTTC. Variable domain in full (rest from reference TRBV29-1 and TRBJ2-5): SAVISQKPSRDICQRGTSLTIQCQVDSQVTMMFWYRQQPGQSLTLIATANQGSEATYESGFVIDKFPISRPNLTFSTLTVSNMSPEDSSIYLCSVEVGGLETQYFGPGTRLLVL.